This T cell receptor (beta chain) was sequenced for a study of blood T cell repertoires in COVID-19. For the study at large: COVID-19 samples collected from the United States, Italy and Spain covered acute and convalescent phases. The cDNA or gDNA used as material had been derived from T cells, B-cell-depleted T cells, or PBMCs.

Authors' processing steps: How many nucleated cells were present was estimated from reference gene primer amplification. Assay: immunoSEQ multiplex PCR; the TCRdb copy retains only in-frame clones and omits some. That table gives V, J and clone size, and the DNA gave D and trimming. The data contain about 400,000 clones, 85% to 90% of them singletons. The V end lost 5 bases, the J end lost 8 bases, and 12 bases lay between the germline ends. Germline lookup yields CDR1 LNHDA and CDR2 SQIVND (reference sequence). CDR3 size: 12 residues. This sequence originates from a human donor in a cohort sampled during active COVID-19. The sequencing input was peripheral blood. The chain uses TRBV19 and TRBJ1-1; tentatively, D is TRBD1 (6 bases). Here the CDR3 reads CASSYSRGEAFF. CDR3 DNA sequence: TGTGCCAGTAGTTATTCTAGGGGGGAAGCTTTCTTT.